The T cell receptor beta chain under discussion was sequenced for a study of blood T cell repertoires in COVID-19. In the study overall: T cells, B-cell-depleted T cells, or PBMCs provided the cDNA or gDNA that served as material.

Repertoires were generated with immunoSEQ multiplex PCR, while TCRdb's copy carries only in-frame clones and drops some. The data show 150,000 to 200,000 clones, 80% to 90% seen once. The V gene lost 3 bases and the J gene lost 2 bases, with 13 bases spanning the gap. The CDR3 length is 15 residues. Germline CDR1 reads SGHRS; CDR2 reads YFSETQ. The source is a woman aged 50 to 60 with acute or convalescent COVID-19. Sequencing input: peripheral blood. This chain links TRBV5-1 with TRBJ2-3, with D possibly being TRBD2 (5 bases). The CDR3 DNA is TGCGCCAGCAGCTCAACGGGATCTCCCACAGATACGCAGTATTTT. Amino acids: CASSSTGSPTDTQYF.